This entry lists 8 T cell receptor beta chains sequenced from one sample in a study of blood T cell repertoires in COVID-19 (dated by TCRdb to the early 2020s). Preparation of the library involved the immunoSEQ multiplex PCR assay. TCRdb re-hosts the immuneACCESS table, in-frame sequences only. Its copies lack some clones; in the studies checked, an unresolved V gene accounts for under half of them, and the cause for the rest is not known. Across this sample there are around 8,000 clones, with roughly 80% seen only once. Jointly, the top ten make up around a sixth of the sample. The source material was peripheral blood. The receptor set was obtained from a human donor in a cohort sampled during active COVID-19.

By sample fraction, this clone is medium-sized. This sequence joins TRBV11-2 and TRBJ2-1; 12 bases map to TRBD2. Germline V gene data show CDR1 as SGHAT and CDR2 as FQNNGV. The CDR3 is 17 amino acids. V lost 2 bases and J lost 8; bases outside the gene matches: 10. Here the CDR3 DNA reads TGTGCCAGCAGCTTAAGGCTAGCGGGGGGGTCTTCGGATGAGCAGTTCTTC. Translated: CASSLRLAGGSSDEQFF.

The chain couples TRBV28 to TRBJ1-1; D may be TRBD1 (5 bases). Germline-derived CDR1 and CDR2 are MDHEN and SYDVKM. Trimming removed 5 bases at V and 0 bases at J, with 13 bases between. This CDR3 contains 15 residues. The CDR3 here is CASSTYGHMNTEAFF. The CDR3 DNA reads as TGTGCCAGCAGTACATACGGACACATGAACACTGAAGCTTTCTTT.

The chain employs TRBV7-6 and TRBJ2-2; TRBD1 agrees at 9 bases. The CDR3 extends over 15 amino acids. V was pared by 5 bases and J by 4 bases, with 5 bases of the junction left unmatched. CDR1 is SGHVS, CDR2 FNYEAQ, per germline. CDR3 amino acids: CASSPGTGSTGELFF. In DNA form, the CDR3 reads TGTGCCAGCAGCCCCGGGACAGGGAGCACCGGGGAGCTGTTTTTT.

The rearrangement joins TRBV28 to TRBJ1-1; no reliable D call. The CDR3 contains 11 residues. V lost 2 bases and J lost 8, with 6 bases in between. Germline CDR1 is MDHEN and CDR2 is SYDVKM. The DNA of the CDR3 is TGTGCCAGCAGTTTAGACATAGAAGCTTTCTTT. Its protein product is CASSLDIEAFF.

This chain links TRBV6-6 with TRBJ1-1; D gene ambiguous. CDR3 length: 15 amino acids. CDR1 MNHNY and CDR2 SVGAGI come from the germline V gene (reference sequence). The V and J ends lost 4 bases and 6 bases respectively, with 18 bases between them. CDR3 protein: CASSLSGLGVAEAFF. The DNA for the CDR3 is TGTGCCAGCAGTTTAAGCGGGCTTGGGGTTGCTGAAGCTTTCTTT.

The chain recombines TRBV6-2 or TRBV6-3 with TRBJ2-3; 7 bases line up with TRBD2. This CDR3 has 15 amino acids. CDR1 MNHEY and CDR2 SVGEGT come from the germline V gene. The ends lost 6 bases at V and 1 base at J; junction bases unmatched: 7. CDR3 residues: CASSQPSGGTDTQYF. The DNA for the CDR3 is TGTGCCAGCAGCCAACCGAGCGGGGGCACAGATACGCAGTATTTT.

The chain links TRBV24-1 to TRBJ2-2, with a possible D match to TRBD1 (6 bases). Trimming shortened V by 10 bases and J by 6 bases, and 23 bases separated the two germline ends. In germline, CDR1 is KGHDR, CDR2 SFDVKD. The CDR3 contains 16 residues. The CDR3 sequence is CATGGPGTPGAGELFF. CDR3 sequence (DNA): TGTGCCACGGGTGGTCCGGGGACACCAGGGGCCGGGGAGCTGTTTTTT.

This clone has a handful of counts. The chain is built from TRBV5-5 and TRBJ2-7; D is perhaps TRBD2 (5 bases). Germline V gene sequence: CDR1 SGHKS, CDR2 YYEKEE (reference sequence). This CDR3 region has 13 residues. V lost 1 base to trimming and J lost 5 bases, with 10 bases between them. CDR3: CASSLPGNHEQYF. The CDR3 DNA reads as TGTGCCAGCAGCTTGCCCGGGAACCACGAGCAGTACTTC.